This T cell receptor (beta chain) was sequenced for a study of blood T cell repertoires in COVID-19. The wider study: The United States, Italy and Spain were the sources of the acute and convalescent COVID-19 samples. T cells, B-cell-depleted T cells, or PBMCs supplied cDNA or gDNA.

This CDR3 contains 12 residues. Germline V gene lookup returns CDR1 MNHEY and CDR2 SVGEGT. Deletions cut 5 bases from V and 10 bases from J, with 14 bases between. In the authors' methods: Reference gene primers were amplified, and this amplification served to estimate nucleated cell counts. Only in-frame clones appear in the TCRdb table, and some are missing; sequencing was by immunoSEQ multiplex PCR. V, J and clone size derive from that table, while D and trimming were established from the DNA sequence. The sample records 300,000 to 350,000 clones, about nine tenths being singletons. This clone was found a few times.

The TCR sequence derives from a man aged 18 to 30 with active or convalescent COVID-19. Sequences were obtained from peripheral blood. The chain carries TRBV6-2 or TRBV6-3 and TRBJ1-1, with a tentative D call TRBD1 (6 bases). CDR3 nucleotides: TGTGCCAGCAGTGGGGACACTCGAGGAGCTTTCTTT. It translates to CASSGDTRGAFF.